Shown below are 26 T cell receptor beta chains from a single sample sequenced in a study of human T cells and chemical hapten exposure. As to time point: patch test 3, about 24 weeks after DPC sensitization. The treatment is: therapeutic diphenylcyclopropenone sensitization with weekly scalp DPC. One entry per CDR3 protein results from TCRdb running MiXCR on the RACE reads. This repertoire shows about 82,000 distinct CDR3 sequences, 10% to 15% found once; its top ten account for approximately 5.2%. The sample consisted of whole blood, taken in connection with sensitization to the hapten diphenylcyclopropenone (DPC). Receptors were obtained from a woman aged 45-65 years with alopecia areata. Some clones in this sample may be carry-over from other donors' samples.

This clonotype was counted ten times or more. J is TRBJ1-4 and V is TRBV7-3; D is undetermined. Trimming cost V 4 bases and J 3 bases, with 12 bases left between them. In germline, CDR1 is SGHTA, CDR2 FQGTGA. The CDR3 extends over 15 amino acids. CDR3 bases: TGTGCCAGCAGCTCCCGTCGGGTGCCTAATGAAAAACTGTTTTTT. Its protein product is CASSSRRVPNEKLFF.

This clonotype was found many times. This chain uses TRBV6-6 with TRBJ2-7; D remains ambiguous. Trimming removed 7 bases at V and 5 bases at J, with 18 bases between. This CDR3 contains 14 residues. Germline values: CDR1 MNHNY, CDR2 SVGAGI (reference sequence). The chain's CDR3 is CASKLPGEVHEQYF. DNA for the CDR3: TGTGCCAGCAAGCTCCCAGGAGAGGTGCACGAGCAGTACTTC.

The sample holds a few counts of this clonotype. This rearrangement joins TRBV7-4 to TRBJ2-7; D is unclear. Germline-derived CDR1 and CDR2 are SGHVT and SQSDAQ. The CDR3 is 15 amino acids. Trimming removed 5 bases at V and 6 bases at J, with 20 bases between. In DNA, the CDR3 is TGTGCCAGCAGCCCCCCCCGGACCCCGGTCTCCGAGCAGTACTTC. Its translation is CASSPPRTPVSEQYF.

There are many counts of this clonotype. The chain carries TRBV5-6 and TRBJ2-6; no clear D gene. V lost 0 bases, J lost 0 bases, and 4 bases lay in between. Germline V CDR1 and CDR2: SGHDT, YYEEEE. This CDR3 contains 15 residues. CDR3 bases: TGTGCCAGCAGCTTGGTAGGCTCTGGGGCCAACGTCCTGACTTTC. Translation: CASSLVGSGANVLTF.

This clonotype was counted at least ten times. The chain uses TRBV12-3 or TRBV12-4 and TRBJ2-1; 11 bases are shared with TRBD2. Germline trimming cut 2 bases from V and 5 bases from J; bases unmatched to any gene: 8. The CDR3 totals 17 residues. Written as DNA, the CDR3 is TGTGCCAGCAGTTTAAATAGCGGGAGGGCCGCGGACAATGAGCAGTTCTTC. Protein sequence: CASSLNSGRAADNEQFF.

This clonotype appeared many times. The chain is built from TRBV10-3 and TRBJ2-7; a weak D match, TRBD2 (6 bases). The CDR3 loop spans 17 amino acids. Germline-derived CDR1 and CDR2 are ENHRY and SYGVKD. Trimming pared 0 bases from V and 9 bases from J, leaving 24 bases between. The CDR3 coding sequence is TGTGCCATCAGTGAGTCAGTAGGCGCGGGAAGCCCTCTGGGGCAGTACTTC. Protein sequence: CAISESVGAGSPLGQYF.

The table lists this clonotype with many counts. The genes are TRBV12-3 or TRBV12-4 and TRBJ1-1; no clear D. This CDR3 comprises 14 residues. Trimming shortened V by 5 bases and J by 11 bases, and 21 bases separated the two germline ends. CDR3 DNA: TGTGCCAGCAGTCTCACGAACAGCAATGGGGAGGCTTTCTTT. This codes for CASSLTNSNGEAFF.

This clonotype turned up a few times. This chain uses TRBV29-1 with TRBJ1-1, with unresolved D. The CDR3 runs to 12 residues. V lost 3 bases and J lost 0, with 5 bases in between. Germline V gives CDR1 SQVTM, CDR2 ANQGSEA. In nucleotides, the CDR3 is TGCAGCGTTGATGGGGTGAACACTGAAGCTTTCTTT. This gives the protein CSVDGVNTEAFF.

This clonotype appeared a few times. This sequence joins TRBV16 and TRBJ1-5; D call uncertain. In germline, CDR1 is KGHSY, CDR2 FQNENV. The CDR3 contains 13 residues. V was shortened by 8 bases and J by 6 bases, with 14 bases between the two germline ends. This CDR3 reads CASDKGAGQPQHF. DNA of the CDR3: TGTGCCAGCGACAAGGGAGCAGGTCAGCCCCAGCATTTT.

This clonotype was seen only a few times. This rearrangement joins TRBV28 to TRBJ1-2; TRBD1 agrees at 10 bases. The CDR3 sequence is 16 residues long. Looked up from germline, CDR1 is MDHEN and CDR2 is SYDVKM. Trimming at V came to 6 bases and at J to 4 bases, leaving 11 bases not matched to a gene. CDR3 amino acids: CASSPPGRQGAYGYTF. Here the CDR3 DNA reads TGTGCCAGCAGCCCTCCCGGGAGACAGGGGGCCTATGGCTACACCTTC.

This chain links TRBV29-1 with TRBJ1-2, with D perhaps matching TRBD1 (6 bases). V was cut by 6 bases and J by 2 bases, with 13 bases left in between. The CDR3 contains 13 residues. The germline gives CDR1 SQVTM, CDR2 ANQGSEA. For the CDR3, the DNA is TGCAGCGTACTGAATGGACAGAACTATGGCTACACCTTC. Protein sequence: CSVLNGQNYGYTF.

This clonotype was seen ten or more times. V is TRBV5-5 and J is TRBJ1-2; D is possibly TRBD1 (5 bases). CDR3 length equals 16 residues. V was pared by 0 bases and J by 3 bases, with 15 bases between. In germline, CDR1 is SGHKS, CDR2 YYEKEE (reference sequence). The CDR3 DNA follows: TGTGCCAGCAGCTTGGTGCCCGGGGGGACGGACTATGGCTACACCTTC. Protein sequence: CASSLVPGGTDYGYTF.

This clonotype was recorded at least ten times. The J gene is TRBJ1-3, the V gene TRBV10-2; D remains ambiguous. The CDR3 spans 15 residues. Trimming removed 2 bases at V and 3 bases at J, with 11 bases between. Germline CDR1 reads WSHSY; CDR2 reads SAAADI. CDR3 sequence reads: CASSEVAGSGNTIYF. CDR3 coding DNA: TGCGCCAGCAGTGAGGTTGCAGGAAGTGGAAACACCATATATTTT.

This clonotype was seen repeatedly, ten times or more. This chain connects TRBV7-8 to TRBJ1-1; maybe TRBD1 (5 bases). V shed 5 bases and J shed 1 base, with 23 bases lying between them. Germline CDR1 and CDR2: SGHVS and FQNEAQ. The CDR3 runs 18 residues. In DNA form, the CDR3 reads TGTGCCAGCAGCGTAAGGTCGGGGACCCCACTTTCGAACACTGAAGCTTTCTTT. Translating gives CASSVRSGTPLSNTEAFF.

This clonotype showed up many times. This chain joins TRBV29-1 and TRBJ2-3, with unresolved D. This CDR3 comprises 13 residues. Germline V lookup: CDR1 SQVTM, CDR2 ANQGSEA. Trimming took 1 base from V and 2 from J, leaving 7 bases between them. The CDR3 nucleotides read TGCAGCGTTGAAGCAAGGGCCACAGATACGCAGTATTTT. It translates to CSVEARATDTQYF.

This clonotype was found many times. The rearrangement uses TRBV25-1 and TRBJ2-5, with TRBD2 matching 11 bases. V lost 5 bases to trimming and J lost 5 bases; unmatched junction nucleotides: 10. CDR1 is MGHDK and CDR2 is SYGVNS in the germline V gene. The CDR3 spans 16 residues. The CDR3 DNA follows: TGTGCCAGCAGTCCTCTACTAGCGGGAGTCGTTGAGACCCAGTACTTC. Its translation is CASSPLLAGVVETQYF.

This clonotype came up a few times. The gene calls are TRBV29-1 and TRBJ2-3, with D perhaps matching TRBD2 (6 bases). The CDR3 covers 12 residues. Trimming removed 7 bases at V and 4 bases at J, with 12 bases between. Per germline, CDR1 SQVTM and CDR2 ANQGSEA. The CDR3 protein is CSGGGIADTQYF. The DNA for the CDR3 is TGCAGCGGTGGCGGGATAGCAGATACGCAGTATTTT.

This chain joins TRBV7-9 and TRBJ2-7; perhaps TRBD2 as D (5 bases). The ends were cut back, 0 bases at V and 1 base at J, with 13 bases in the middle. This CDR3 has 16 residues. Germline V gene lookup returns CDR1 SEHNR and CDR2 FQNEAQ (reference sequence). The CDR3 DNA reads TGTGCCAGCAGCTTAGCTACCGGAGGTGATTCCTACGAGCAGTACTTC. As protein: CASSLATGGDSYEQYF.

This chain connects TRBV25-1 to TRBJ1-1; D is ambiguous. V lost 8 bases to trimming and J lost 3 bases, with 10 bases between them. The CDR3 extends over 12 amino acids. CDR1 is MGHDK and CDR2 is SYGVNS in the germline V gene. The CDR3 nucleotides are TGTGCCAGCCGACGGGCCTACACTGAAGCTTTCTTT. This translates into CASRRAYTEAFF.

This clonotype occurred many times. The chain carries TRBV20-1 and TRBJ2-7; 12 bases agree with TRBD1. Germline-derived CDR1 and CDR2 are DFQATT and SNEGSKA (reference sequence). The CDR3 sequence is 14 residues long. V was pared by 7 bases and J by 5 bases, with 9 bases of the junction left unmatched. The CDR3 sequence: CSVPGQGAWDEQYF. The CDR3 DNA reads as TGCAGTGTTCCGGGACAGGGGGCATGGGACGAGCAGTACTTC.

This clonotype has ten or more counts. The chain couples TRBV7-9 to TRBJ2-2, with 10 positions matching TRBD2. CDR1 and CDR2 (germline): SEHNR, FQNEAQ (reference sequence). The V segment lost 3 bases and the J segment 1 base; nucleotides outside the gene matches: 2. The CDR3 extends over 16 amino acids. CDR3 coding DNA: TGTGCCAGCAGCTTCCGGACTAGCGGGAACACCGGGGAGCTGTTTTTT. Amino acids: CASSFRTSGNTGELFF. Drawing the rest from reference TRBV7-9 and TRBJ2-2, the complete variable domain is DTGVSQNPRHKITKRGQNVTFRCDPISEHNRLYWYRQTLGQGPEFLTYFQNEAQLEKSRLLSDRFSAERPKGSFSTLEIQRTEQGDSAMYLCASSFRTSGNTGELFFGEGSRLTVL.

The V call is TRBV5-4, the J call TRBJ2-7; TRBD2 aligns across 12 bases. The CDR3 covers 15 residues. J lost 7 bases, V lost 7 bases, and 12 bases had no gene match. The germline V gene has CDR1 SGHNT and CDR2 YYREEE (reference sequence). The CDR3 is CASQKRLAGVGEQYF. In nucleotides, the CDR3 is TGTGCCAGCCAAAAAAGACTAGCGGGAGTAGGGGAGCAGTACTTC.

This chain joins TRBV7-2 and TRBJ1-2; perhaps TRBD1 as D (6 bases). The CDR3 consists of 13 residues. The germline V gene encodes CDR1 SGHTA and CDR2 FQGNSA. V was pared by 5 bases and J by 2 bases, with 9 bases between. The CDR3 loop is CASSRDRNYGYTF. The CDR3 nucleotides are TGTGCCAGCAGCCGTGACAGGAACTATGGCTACACCTTC.

This clonotype was picked up many times. The J gene is TRBJ2-1, the V gene TRBV2; 12 bases fit TRBD2. Germline CDR1 and CDR2: SNHLY and FYNNEI. This CDR3 spans 17 amino acids. V shed 4 bases, J shed 0 bases, and the junction held 4 bases outside the gene matches. CDR3 sequence: CASSVTSGRSSYNEQFF. The CDR3 DNA sequence: TGTGCCAGCAGTGTAACTAGCGGGAGGAGCTCCTACAATGAGCAGTTCTTC.

This clonotype was counted only a few times. This chain uses TRBV20-1 with TRBJ2-5, with D perhaps matching TRBD2 (6 bases). V lost 5 bases and J 2 bases, leaving 18 bases between the germline ends. The CDR3 totals 15 residues. Germline V gene sequence: CDR1 DFQATT, CDR2 SNEGSKA (reference sequence). The CDR3 DNA reads as TGCAGTGCTGTAGGTGGAGGGAGACGGCAAGAGACCCAGTACTTC. Encoded protein: CSAVGGGRRQETQYF.

As to this clonotype: At one boundary the junction diverges from the germline segment, which might be a read error. The rearrangement joins TRBV5-6 to TRBJ1-1; D uncertain. The CDR3 runs 12 residues. Germline-derived CDR1 and CDR2 are SGHDT and YYEEEE. DNA of the CDR3: TGTGTCAGCAGCTTGGGGATTGGGAAAGCTTTCTTT. Translation: CVSSLGIGKAFF.